A selection of T cell receptor beta chains follows, all from one sample in a study of blood T cell repertoires in COVID-19. Sequencing was performed with immunoSEQ multiplex PCR; in TCRdb, only in-frame clones are kept and a portion is missing. The table includes approximately 190,000 clones, almost 85% detected once. Material: peripheral blood. All receptors derive from a human donor with acute or convalescent COVID-19. The donor label of this sample is uncertain. Each CDR3 is given with its conserved first and last residue. The D gene is left open where the match is weak. Size tells how often a clone was seen (once, few, many) or the class of an expanded clone, and some rows leave it out.

j_gene: TRBJ1-2
v_gene: TRBV30
d_gene: TRBD1
abundance: NA
CDR3nt: TGTGCCTGGAGACTCACCGGACAGGGCTCAGGTGGCTACACCTTC
CDR3aa: CAWRLTGQGSGGYTF

j_gene: TRBJ1-4
v_gene: TRBV5-1
d_gene: TRBD1
abundance: NA
CDR3nt: TGCGCCAGCGGACAGGGGCCTAATGAAAAACTGTTTTTT
CDR3aa: CASGQGPNEKLFF

j_gene: TRBJ2-3
v_gene: TRBV5-1
d_gene: NA
abundance: NA
CDR3nt: TGCGCCAGCAGAGATTCGGCTAGGGGGAGTACGCAGTATTTT
CDR3aa: CASRDSARGSTQYF

j_gene: TRBJ2-7
v_gene: TRBV28
d_gene: NA
abundance: NA
CDR3nt: TGTGCCAGCAGTGCAACAGTCCCCTACGAGCAGTACTTC
CDR3aa: CASSATVPYEQYF

j_gene: TRBJ1-2
v_gene: TRBV28
d_gene: NA
abundance: few
CDR3nt: TGTGCCAGCAGAACGACACTCCGAAACTATGGCTACACCTTC
CDR3aa: CASRTTLRNYGYTF

j_gene: TRBJ1-5
v_gene: TRBV27
d_gene: NA
abundance: NA
CDR3nt: TGTGCCAGCAGCCCCCTCCCCTCTCTGGGCTATAGCAATCAGCCCCAGCATTTT
CDR3aa: CASSPLPSLGYSNQPQHF

j_gene: TRBJ1-5
v_gene: TRBV4-1
d_gene: TRBD1
abundance: NA
CDR3nt: TGCGCCAGCAGCCCGCAGGGGGATTTCGGCCAGCCCCAGCATTTT
CDR3aa: CASSPQGDFGQPQHF

j_gene: TRBJ2-2
v_gene: TRBV7-2
d_gene: TRBD1
abundance: NA
CDR3nt: TGTGCCAGCAGCCACGACAGGGTTGCCACCGGGGAGCTGTTTTTT
CDR3aa: CASSHDRVATGELFF

j_gene: TRBJ1-1
v_gene: TRBV11-2
d_gene: NA
abundance: NA
CDR3nt: TGTGCCAGCAGCTTGGGCAGTCTTGAAGCTTTCTTT
CDR3aa: CASSLGSLEAFF

j_gene: TRBJ1-1
v_gene: TRBV19
d_gene: NA
abundance: NA
CDR3nt: TGTGCCAGTACCCTGGACAGTTTAGCTTTCTTT
CDR3aa: CASTLDSLAFF

j_gene: TRBJ2-5
v_gene: TRBV30
d_gene: NA
abundance: once
CDR3nt: TGTGCCTGGAGCCGCCTATGGGAGACCCAGTACTTC
CDR3aa: CAWSRLWETQYF

j_gene: TRBJ1-5
v_gene: TRBV6-5
d_gene: TRBD1
abundance: NA
CDR3nt: TGTGCCAGCAGGAAAACAGGGGGAGCTCAGCCCCAGCATTTT
CDR3aa: CASRKTGGAQPQHF

j_gene: TRBJ2-3
v_gene: TRBV9
d_gene: TRBD2
abundance: NA
CDR3nt: TGTGCCAGCAGCGTAGACAGCGGGAGCTGGGATACGCAGTATTTT
CDR3aa: CASSVDSGSWDTQYF

j_gene: TRBJ2-4
v_gene: TRBV6-6
d_gene: NA
abundance: NA
CDR3nt: TGTGCCAGCAGGTCGACGTCAGCGAACATTCAGTACTTC
CDR3aa: CASRSTSANIQYF

j_gene: TRBJ2-2
v_gene: TRBV5-1
d_gene: TRBD1
abundance: NA
CDR3nt: TGCGCCAGCAGCACGGGACAGGCGACGAACACCGGGGAGCTGTTTTTT
CDR3aa: CASSTGQATNTGELFF

j_gene: TRBJ2-7
v_gene: TRBV5-6
d_gene: TRBD1
abundance: NA
CDR3nt: TGTGCCAGCAGCACCCTGACAGGGGGGCTCTACGAGCAGTACTTC
CDR3aa: CASSTLTGGLYEQYF

j_gene: TRBJ2-7
v_gene: TRBV9
d_gene: NA
abundance: NA
CDR3nt: TGTGCCAGCAGCGCGGTACTAGATCGGGGCGAGCAGTACTTC
CDR3aa: CASSAVLDRGEQYF

j_gene: TRBJ2-1
v_gene: TRBV28
d_gene: TRBD2
abundance: NA
CDR3nt: TGTGCCAGCAGTTCGGCCGGGACTACCTACAATGAGCAGTTCTTC
CDR3aa: CASSSAGTTYNEQFF

j_gene: TRBJ2-1
v_gene: TRBV7-2
d_gene: TRBD2
abundance: NA
CDR3nt: TGTGCCAGCAGCTTATATCTTAGCGGGAGTGGCAACAATGAGCAGTTCTTC
CDR3aa: CASSLYLSGSGNNEQFF

j_gene: TRBJ2-3
v_gene: TRBV27
d_gene: TRBD1
abundance: NA
CDR3nt: TGTGCCAGCAGTTTATCGGCCCCTGGGGACAGGGGGCGCACAGATACGCAGTATTTT
CDR3aa: CASSLSAPGDRGRTDTQYF

j_gene: TRBJ1-4
v_gene: TRBV7-9
d_gene: NA
abundance: NA
CDR3nt: TGTGCCAGCAGCTTATCGGGCAGAGGGTATGAAAAACTGTTTTTT
CDR3aa: CASSLSGRGYEKLFF

j_gene: TRBJ1-6
v_gene: TRBV27
d_gene: TRBD1
abundance: NA
CDR3nt: TGTGCCAGTAAGGGGGCAGAAGCCTATAATTCACCCCTCCACTTT
CDR3aa: CASKGAEAYNSPLHF

j_gene: TRBJ2-5
v_gene: TRBV13
d_gene: NA
abundance: NA
CDR3nt: TGTGCCAGCAGCACCGGGACACTGAGAGAGACCCAGTACTTC
CDR3aa: CASSTGTLRETQYF

j_gene: TRBJ1-6
v_gene: TRBV30
d_gene: TRBD1
abundance: NA
CDR3nt: TGTGCCTGGAGTTTGACAGGGGCTAATTCACCCCTCCACTTT
CDR3aa: CAWSLTGANSPLHF

j_gene: TRBJ2-1
v_gene: TRBV3-1/TRBV3-2
d_gene: TRBD2
abundance: NA
CDR3nt: TGTGCCAGCAGCCAAGAAGCGGGACTAAGGGAGCAGTTCTTC
CDR3aa: CASSQEAGLREQFF

j_gene: TRBJ2-7
v_gene: TRBV19
d_gene: TRBD1
abundance: NA
CDR3nt: TGTGCCAGTAGATCTGACAGGGTCTCCTACGAGCAGTACTTC
CDR3aa: CASRSDRVSYEQYF

j_gene: TRBJ2-7
v_gene: TRBV19
d_gene: TRBD2
abundance: NA
CDR3nt: TGTGCCAGTAGTATTACAGCGGGGGACACTTACGAGCAGTACTTC
CDR3aa: CASSITAGDTYEQYF

j_gene: TRBJ1-5
v_gene: TRBV2
d_gene: TRBD1
abundance: once
CDR3nt: TGTGCCAGCAAGATCGGACAGGGTGATCAGCCCCAGCATTTT
CDR3aa: CASKIGQGDQPQHF

j_gene: TRBJ2-2
v_gene: TRBV28
d_gene: NA
abundance: NA
CDR3nt: TGTGCCAGCAGTCCCTCCACCGGGCTCAGGGATGCCGGGGAGCTGTTTTTT
CDR3aa: CASSPSTGLRDAGELFF

j_gene: TRBJ2-3
v_gene: TRBV27
d_gene: TRBD2
abundance: NA
CDR3nt: TGTGCCAGCAGTTACACTAGCGTCTCTAGCACAGATACGCAGTATTTT
CDR3aa: CASSYTSVSSTDTQYF

j_gene: TRBJ2-1
v_gene: TRBV5-4
d_gene: TRBD2
abundance: many
CDR3nt: TGTGCCAGCAGCTTGGCCGGGCTAGCGGGAGGTGAGCAGTTCTTC
CDR3aa: CASSLAGLAGGEQFF

j_gene: TRBJ1-4
v_gene: TRBV5-8
d_gene: TRBD1
abundance: NA
CDR3nt: TGTGCCAGCAGCCCCAGGGACAGGGCGGGTGAAAAACTGTTTTTT
CDR3aa: CASSPRDRAGEKLFF

j_gene: TRBJ1-1
v_gene: TRBV3-1/TRBV3-2
d_gene: NA
abundance: NA
CDR3nt: TGTGCCAGCAGCCCCTCTGGGAAGGGGGCTGAAGCTTTCTTT
CDR3aa: CASSPSGKGAEAFF

j_gene: TRBJ1-1
v_gene: TRBV18
d_gene: TRBD1
abundance: NA
CDR3nt: TGTGCCAGCTCATCGAAACAGGGGGACACTGAAGCTTTCTTT
CDR3aa: CASSSKQGDTEAFF

j_gene: TRBJ2-1
v_gene: TRBV11-2
d_gene: NA
abundance: NA
CDR3nt: TGTGCCAGCAGTTGGGACTCCCTCCCCTACAATGAGCAGTTCTTC
CDR3aa: CASSWDSLPYNEQFF

j_gene: TRBJ2-1
v_gene: TRBV2
d_gene: TRBD1
abundance: once
CDR3nt: TGTGCCAGCATGACCGGGACAGGGTCCTACAATGAGCAGTTCTTC
CDR3aa: CASMTGTGSYNEQFF

j_gene: TRBJ2-3
v_gene: TRBV7-9
d_gene: NA
abundance: NA
CDR3nt: TGTGCCAGCAGCTTATCGATCAGCGTCACAGATACGCAGTATTTT
CDR3aa: CASSLSISVTDTQYF

j_gene: TRBJ1-2
v_gene: TRBV10-3
d_gene: TRBD1
abundance: NA
CDR3nt: TGTGCCATCAGACCCCAGACAGGGGGCGTTGGTGGCTACACCTTC
CDR3aa: CAIRPQTGGVGGYTF

j_gene: TRBJ1-5
v_gene: TRBV19
d_gene: NA
abundance: NA
CDR3nt: TGTGCCAGTAGTATAATTATAAGCCAGCCCCAGCATTTT
CDR3aa: CASSIIISQPQHF

j_gene: TRBJ1-1
v_gene: TRBV6-6
d_gene: NA
abundance: NA
CDR3nt: TGTGCCAGCAGTCTGACAGCCAACTCGCCATCGGGTTTCTTT
CDR3aa: CASSLTANSPSGFF

j_gene: TRBJ1-2
v_gene: TRBV18
d_gene: TRBD1
abundance: NA
CDR3nt: TGTGCCAGCTCATACAGGGGAGACTATGGCTACACCTTC
CDR3aa: CASSYRGDYGYTF

j_gene: TRBJ1-1
v_gene: TRBV6-4
d_gene: NA
abundance: NA
CDR3nt: TGTGCCAGCAGTGCAGTTGGAGGGAACACTGAAGCTTTCTTT
CDR3aa: CASSAVGGNTEAFF

j_gene: TRBJ1-2
v_gene: TRBV24-1
d_gene: TRBD1
abundance: NA
CDR3nt: TGTGCCACCAGATCAGACAGGGGGAATGGCTACACCTTC
CDR3aa: CATRSDRGNGYTF

j_gene: TRBJ2-2
v_gene: TRBV7-9
d_gene: NA
abundance: NA
CDR3nt: TGTGCCAGCAGCTCTCTTGGGGCCTATACCGCGAACACCGGGGAGCTGTTTTTT
CDR3aa: CASSSLGAYTANTGELFF

j_gene: TRBJ2-5
v_gene: TRBV20-1
d_gene: NA
abundance: NA
CDR3nt: TGCAGTGCCCCGGGATCGGAGACCCAGTACTTC
CDR3aa: CSAPGSETQYF

j_gene: TRBJ1-2
v_gene: TRBV29-1
d_gene: NA
abundance: NA
CDR3nt: TGCAGCGTTGTTCGGGGGGCGTCAGGTGGCTACACCTTC
CDR3aa: CSVVRGASGGYTF

j_gene: TRBJ2-3
v_gene: TRBV6-5
d_gene: NA
abundance: NA
CDR3nt: TGTGCCAGCAGTTACTCCGGTAGCGGAGACACAGATACGCAGTATTTT
CDR3aa: CASSYSGSGDTDTQYF

j_gene: TRBJ2-3
v_gene: TRBV27
d_gene: TRBD2
abundance: NA
CDR3nt: TGTGCCAGCAGTTTGGAACTAGCGGGAACAGATACGCAGTATTTT
CDR3aa: CASSLELAGTDTQYF

j_gene: TRBJ1-3
v_gene: TRBV3-1/TRBV3-2
d_gene: NA
abundance: NA
CDR3nt: TGTGCCAGCAGCTCACAGGGCGCACTCTCTGGAAACACCATATATTTT
CDR3aa: CASSSQGALSGNTIYF

j_gene: TRBJ1-2
v_gene: TRBV6-1
d_gene: NA
abundance: once
CDR3nt: TGTGCCAGCAGTGAGCCTGGTGCACCGGGAGATGGCTACACCTTC
CDR3aa: CASSEPGAPGDGYTF

j_gene: TRBJ2-7
v_gene: TRBV19
d_gene: NA
abundance: NA
CDR3nt: TGTGCCAGTAGCCCGTGGCAGGGGAGTTCCTACGAGCAGTACTTC
CDR3aa: CASSPWQGSSYEQYF

j_gene: TRBJ2-1
v_gene: TRBV28
d_gene: TRBD1
abundance: NA
CDR3nt: TGTGCCAGCAGTGGACAGGGGGCCTACAATGAGCAGTTCTTC
CDR3aa: CASSGQGAYNEQFF

j_gene: TRBJ2-3
v_gene: TRBV19
d_gene: NA
abundance: NA
CDR3nt: TGTGCCAGTAGTAAGGGGTACGGCACAGATACGCAGTATTTT
CDR3aa: CASSKGYGTDTQYF